This T cell receptor beta chain was recorded in a study of T cells in Graves' hyperthyroidism and ophthalmopathy (dated by TCRdb to 2018 to 2020). Concerning the study at large: Peripheral blood was sampled at the time of initial diagnosis, prior to any treatment. To identify TCR V-J signatures that set the groups apart, the researchers used a discovery cohort of 100 patients, made up of 40 to 45 with Graves' ophthalmopathy and 57 with stable Graves' hyperthyroidism. An independent validation cohort of around 19 hyperthyroidism patients and 17 patients who later progressed to ophthalmopathy tested prospective prediction of ophthalmopathy. The 95 to 100 discovery patients were divided at random into training and test sets in a 7:3 ratio. In about 6 Graves' hyperthyroidism patients, the study also compared T-cell repertoires from thyroid tissue with T-cell repertoires from blood. After sampling, hyperthyroidism patients received methimazole starting at 30 mg daily, and ophthalmopathy patients received high-dose intravenous methylprednisolone. The paper describes TCR Vbeta CDR3 sequencing of roughly 130 peripheral blood samples, made up of 43 ophthalmopathy patients, some 76 hyperthyroidism patients and some 17 progressor patients. Study-wide findings and limitations: Sample size was not statistically predetermined, and investigators were not blinded to group allocation. Most expanded thyroid clonotypes (frequency above 0.001) were also found in blood, which suggests that blood repertoires may mirror thyroid immune responses. In validation, the model predicted progression to ophthalmopathy with roughly 70% sensitivity and 72.22% specificity, a median of about six months before onset. A 13 V-J signature model separated ophthalmopathy from stable hyperthyroidism, with just over 85% sensitivity and 81.08% specificity in cross-validation and 80%/75% in testing.

V has 10 bases trimmed and J has 7 bases trimmed; junction bases matching no gene number 16. Measured from the cysteine to the phenylalanine, the CDR3 is 14 residues long. Only the CDR3 part of the read is kept: 42 bases, read in frame from the first base. Taken from the germline V gene, the CDR1 and CDR2 loops are SGHDT and YYEEEE. TCR beta CDR3 regions were amplified from RNA transcripts. The TCR CDR3 was subjected to a first round of RT-PCR using the HTBI primer set and the Qiagen OneStep RT-PCR kit. Libraries were constructed in a second round of multiplex PCR, after which size selection and purification were performed. The libraries were sequenced on an Illumina HiSeq2000 using paired-end 100 bp reads. Under the source paper's analysis protocol: SOAPnuke was used to process the raw data, with reads discarded if the reads contained adapters or uncalled bases, had a mean Phred below 15, or lacked an exact constant-primer or identifier match. COPE v1.2.5 was used to merge the high-quality paired reads, and each unique nucleotide sequence was defined as a clonotype. MiTCR v1.1 was used to align clonotypes to the IMGT TRBV, TRBD and TRBJ reference segments. Only V-J combinations with frequency above 0.0001, covering 99.2% of repertoires, were analysed. A TCS score was defined as the ratio of F50 (clonal expansion) to E x V (chaos), with BLOSUM62-based TCRdist applied between CDR3 peptides within each V-J. Welch's t-statistics and random forest reduced 450 to 600 V-J features to about 13, which were used in a naive Bayes classifier (R e1071). TCRdb redid the processing of the public reads, applying fastp at Q25 and MiXCR, and retained in-frame beta chains. Rows with one shared CDR3 protein collapse into an entry with the most common genes and DNA. These V and J calls rely on TCRdb rather than the paper's analysis. The sample has some 50,000 distinct CDR3 sequences on record, around 48% of them singletons. The leading ten clones occupy just over 9% of the sample.

Ophthalmopathy patients had moderately to severely active disease, Clinical Activity Score of at least 3, NOSPECS grade of at least 4, and duration under 3 months. Exclusion was applied to patients with uncontrolled infections, other autoimmune diseases, pregnancy or lactation. Diagnoses relied on clinical symptoms, serum thyroxine and TRAb, thyroid ultrasound and orbital computed tomography. Ficoll-Paque density gradient centrifugation was used to isolate PBMCs from approximately 10 ml of fresh peripheral blood. Total RNA was extracted with Trizol reagent, and quality was checked on an Agilent 2100 Bioanalyzer. As for this clonotype: Its specific antigen is unknown. No much larger clone is present one base from it, and per-base qualities are unavailable.

This chain joins TRBV5-6 to TRBJ1-2; 7 nucleotides in the junction match TRBD1. Sequenced: blood. The clonotype was recovered from a woman aged 50 to 65 with Graves' ophthalmopathy. The CDR3 loop reads CAGTINRGSSGYTF. The sequenced DNA is TGTGCCGGTACAATCAACAGGGGCTCTAGTGGCTACACCTTC.